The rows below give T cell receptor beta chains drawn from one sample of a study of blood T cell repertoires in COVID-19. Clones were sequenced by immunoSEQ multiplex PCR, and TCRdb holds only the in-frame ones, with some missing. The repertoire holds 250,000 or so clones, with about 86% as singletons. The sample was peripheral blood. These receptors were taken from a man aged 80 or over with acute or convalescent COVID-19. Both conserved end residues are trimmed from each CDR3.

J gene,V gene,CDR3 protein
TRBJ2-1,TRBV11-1,ASSFLGTNNEQF
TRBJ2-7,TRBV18,ASSADMVGEQY
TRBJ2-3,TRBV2,ASNLVGGNTDTQY
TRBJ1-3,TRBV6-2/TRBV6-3,ASSYGGTGNTIY
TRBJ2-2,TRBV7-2,ASSLDAGGITGELF
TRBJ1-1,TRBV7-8,ASSLAGQNTEAF
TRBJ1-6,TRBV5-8,ASSGTGTGVSPLH
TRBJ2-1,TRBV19,ASSMGHNEQF
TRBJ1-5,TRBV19,ASSIETSNQPQH
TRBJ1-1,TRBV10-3,AIFAGDRGGTEAF
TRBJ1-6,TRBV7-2,ASSLSGSYNSPLH
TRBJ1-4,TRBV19,ASRSGTATNEKLF
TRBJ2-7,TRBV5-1,ASSSMTGSDEQY
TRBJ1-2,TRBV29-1,SVEGAGQGRGYT
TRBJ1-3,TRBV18,ASSTTDSGNTIY
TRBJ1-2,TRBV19,ASSIVGRVEFGYT
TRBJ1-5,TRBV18,ASSPGQGNQPQH
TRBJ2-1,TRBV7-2,ASSWTSGNNEQF
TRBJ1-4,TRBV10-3,AISESDRLATNEKLF
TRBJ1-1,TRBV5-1,ARKQGLNTEAF
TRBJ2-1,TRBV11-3,ASSLTGSPYNEQF
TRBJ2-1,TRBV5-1,ASSPGGYYNEQF
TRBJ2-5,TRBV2,ASILADFQETQY
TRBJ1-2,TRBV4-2,ASSQDLIIRANYGYT
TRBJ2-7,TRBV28,ASTIRDRVYEQY
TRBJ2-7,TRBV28,ASSLWGQGAYEQY
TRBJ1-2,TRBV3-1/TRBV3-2,ASRQGGTANYGYT
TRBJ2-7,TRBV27,ASSLYASGIVEQY
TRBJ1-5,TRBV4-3,ASSQVDTSGDQPQH
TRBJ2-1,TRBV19,ASSIVPGGSYNEQF
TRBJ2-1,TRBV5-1,ASSQGSGRFSNEQF
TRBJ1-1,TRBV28,ASSSMGTGGALAF
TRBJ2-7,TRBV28,ASSLWSYEQY
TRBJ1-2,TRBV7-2,ASSLDRVDGYT
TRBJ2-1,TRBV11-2,ASSLDLRLAGDNEQF
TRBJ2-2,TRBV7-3,ASRSQGDTGELF
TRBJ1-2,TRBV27,ASSPGTAGNYGYT
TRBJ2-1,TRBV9,ASSVDQGIDNEQF
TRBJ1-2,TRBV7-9,ASSYTGDYGYT
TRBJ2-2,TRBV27,ASSFDERSTGELF
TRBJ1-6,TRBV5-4,ASSLQGGYNSPLH
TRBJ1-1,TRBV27,ASSLSLGRIDTEAF
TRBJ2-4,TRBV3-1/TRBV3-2,ASSQVAGVPLAKNIQY
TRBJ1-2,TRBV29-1,SVEGGFGYT
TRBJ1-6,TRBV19,ASSPGQGRASSSPLH
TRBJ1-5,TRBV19,ASSRVLGQKSLGNQPQH
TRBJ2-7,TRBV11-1,ASSLGTGPYEQY
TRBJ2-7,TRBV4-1,ASSQALAGGREQY
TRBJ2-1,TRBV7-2,ASKSLAGVSYEQF
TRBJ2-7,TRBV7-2,ASTRTSGPYEQY
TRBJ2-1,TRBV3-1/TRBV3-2,ASSQDGAGSYNEQF
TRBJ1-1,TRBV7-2,ASSTGPRGNTEAF
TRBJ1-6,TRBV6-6,ASSYMGQGRSPLH
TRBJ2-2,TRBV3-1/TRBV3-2,ASSLAEGRTGELF
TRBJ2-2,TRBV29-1,SVDWGTPTGELF
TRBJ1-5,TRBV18,ASSGDRGGNQPQH
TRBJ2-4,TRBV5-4,ASSLDGRSIAKNIQY
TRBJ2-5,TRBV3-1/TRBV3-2,ASSQERGRIGETQY